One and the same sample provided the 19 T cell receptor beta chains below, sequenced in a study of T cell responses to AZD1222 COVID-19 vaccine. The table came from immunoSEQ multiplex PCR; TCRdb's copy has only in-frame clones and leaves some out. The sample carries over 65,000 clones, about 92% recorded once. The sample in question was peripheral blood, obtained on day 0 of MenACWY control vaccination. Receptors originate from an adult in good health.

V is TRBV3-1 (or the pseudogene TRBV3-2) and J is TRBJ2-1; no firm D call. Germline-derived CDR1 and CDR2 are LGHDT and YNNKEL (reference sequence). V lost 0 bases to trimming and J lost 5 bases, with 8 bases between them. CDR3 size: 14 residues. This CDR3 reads CASSQEWLNNEQFF. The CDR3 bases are TGTGCCAGCAGCCAAGAATGGCTAAACAATGAGCAGTTCTTC.

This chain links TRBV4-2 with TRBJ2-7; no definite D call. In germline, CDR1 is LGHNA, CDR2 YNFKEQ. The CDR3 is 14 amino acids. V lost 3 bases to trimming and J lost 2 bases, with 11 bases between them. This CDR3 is CASSHHTKPYEQYF. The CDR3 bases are TGTGCCAGCAGCCACCACACCAAGCCCTACGAGCAGTACTTC.

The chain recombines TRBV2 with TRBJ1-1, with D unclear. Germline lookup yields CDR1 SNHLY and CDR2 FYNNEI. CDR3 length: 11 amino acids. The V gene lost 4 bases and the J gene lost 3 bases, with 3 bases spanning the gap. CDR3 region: CASSGDTEAFF. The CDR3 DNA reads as TGTGCCAGCAGTGGGGACACTGAAGCTTTCTTT.

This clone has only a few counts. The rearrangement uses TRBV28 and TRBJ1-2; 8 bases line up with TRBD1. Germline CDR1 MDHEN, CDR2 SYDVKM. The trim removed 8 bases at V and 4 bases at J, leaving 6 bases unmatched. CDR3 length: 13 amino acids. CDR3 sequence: CASLDRGAYGYTF. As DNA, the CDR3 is TGTGCCAGCCTAGACAGGGGAGCCTATGGCTACACCTTC.

The CDR3 region is CATRTPSEYF. CDR3 coding DNA: TGTGCCACCCGCACCCCTTCGGAGTACTTC. V usage is TRBV24-1 and J usage is TRBJ2-7; no clear D gene. This CDR3 is 10 amino acids long. With 9 bases removed from V and 11 bases from J, the gap between germline ends came to 13 bases. The germline CDR1 and CDR2 sequences are KGHDR and SFDVKD.

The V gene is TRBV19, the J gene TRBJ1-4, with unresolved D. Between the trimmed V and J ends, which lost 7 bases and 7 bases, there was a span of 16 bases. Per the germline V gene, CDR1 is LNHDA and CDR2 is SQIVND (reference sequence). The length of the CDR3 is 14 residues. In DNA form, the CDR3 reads TGTGCCAGTATCAAAGGACCGGGTTTTGAAAAACTGTTTTTT. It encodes CASIKGPGFEKLFF. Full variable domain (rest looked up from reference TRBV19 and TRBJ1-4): DGGITQSPKYLFRKEGQNVTLSCEQNLNHDAMYWYRQDPGQGLRLIYYSQIVNDFQKGDIAEGYSVSREKKESFPLTVTSAQKNPTAFYLCASIKGPGFEKLFFGSGTQLSVL.

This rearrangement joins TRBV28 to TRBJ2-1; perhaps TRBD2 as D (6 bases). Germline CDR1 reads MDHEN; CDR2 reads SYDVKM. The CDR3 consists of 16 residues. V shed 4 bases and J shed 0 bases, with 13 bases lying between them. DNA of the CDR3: TGTGCCAGCAGTTCCTCTAGCGCCAGCTCCTACAATGAGCAGTTCTTC. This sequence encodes CASSSSSASSYNEQFF.

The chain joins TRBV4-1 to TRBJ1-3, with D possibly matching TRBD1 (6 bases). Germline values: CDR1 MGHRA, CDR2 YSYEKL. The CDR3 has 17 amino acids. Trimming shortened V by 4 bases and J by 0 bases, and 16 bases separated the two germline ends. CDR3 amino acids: CASSREGTPSSGNTIYF. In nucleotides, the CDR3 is TGCGCCAGCAGCCGAGAAGGGACACCGAGCTCTGGAAACACCATATATTTT.

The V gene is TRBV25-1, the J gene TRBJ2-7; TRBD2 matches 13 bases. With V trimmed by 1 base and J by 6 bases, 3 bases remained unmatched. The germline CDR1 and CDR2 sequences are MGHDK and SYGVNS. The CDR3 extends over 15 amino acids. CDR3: CASSESGTSGTEQYF. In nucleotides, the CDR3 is TGTGCCAGCAGTGAATCCGGGACTAGCGGGACCGAGCAGTACTTC.

CDR3 in amino acids: CAISAGHKEAFF. CDR3 nucleotides: TGTGCCATCAGTGCTGGACATAAAGAAGCTTTCTTT. The J gene is TRBJ1-1, the V gene TRBV10-3, with D perhaps TRBD1 (5 bases). The CDR3 is 12 residues long. CDR1 and CDR2 (germline): ENHRY, SYGVKD. The germline V and J ends were trimmed by 4 bases and 8 bases, with 11 bases remaining between them.

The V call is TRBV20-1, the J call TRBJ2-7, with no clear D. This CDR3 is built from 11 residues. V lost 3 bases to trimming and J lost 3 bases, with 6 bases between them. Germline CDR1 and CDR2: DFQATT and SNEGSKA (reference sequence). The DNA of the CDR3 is TGCAGTGCTAGTTCCAGCTACGAGCAGTACTTC. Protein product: CSASSSYEQYF.

CDR3 protein: CASSEIVGSSYNEQFF. In DNA, the CDR3 is TGTGCCAGCAGTGAAATCGTGGGGAGCTCCTACAATGAGCAGTTCTTC. V gene TRBV2 combines with J gene TRBJ2-1; perhaps TRBD2 as D (5 bases). Trimming took 2 bases from V and 0 from J, leaving 11 bases between them. Germline lookup yields CDR1 SNHLY and CDR2 FYNNEI. This CDR3 has 16 residues.

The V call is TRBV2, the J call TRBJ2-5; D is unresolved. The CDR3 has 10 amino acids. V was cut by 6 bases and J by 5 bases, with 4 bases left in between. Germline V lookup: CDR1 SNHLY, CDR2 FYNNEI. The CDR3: CASSLETQYF. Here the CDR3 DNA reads TGTGCCAGCAGCCTGGAGACCCAGTACTTC.

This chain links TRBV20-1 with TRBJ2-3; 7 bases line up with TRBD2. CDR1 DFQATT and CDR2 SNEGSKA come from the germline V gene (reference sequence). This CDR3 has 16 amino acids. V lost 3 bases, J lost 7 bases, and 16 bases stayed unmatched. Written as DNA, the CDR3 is TGCAGTGCTAGTGCCCCTTCGCGGGAGCGCCGCTATACGCAGTATTTT. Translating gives CSASAPSRERRYTQYF.

This chain's CDR3 is CASSSELGGEQYF. CDR3 DNA: TGTGCCAGCAGTTCAGAGCTGGGAGGCGAGCAGTACTTC. The V gene is TRBV2, the J gene TRBJ2-7; a possible D gene is TRBD2 (6 bases). The V end lost 5 bases, the J end lost 6 bases, and 14 bases lay between the germline ends. Per the germline V gene, CDR1 is SNHLY and CDR2 is FYNNEI. The CDR3 consists of 13 residues. The variable domain in full, completed from reference TRBV2 and TRBJ2-7, reads EPEVTQTPSHQVTQMGQEVILRCVPISNHLYFYWYRQILGQKVEFLVSFYNNEISEKSEIFDDQFSVERPDGSNFTLKIRSTKLEDSAMYFCASSSELGGEQYFGPGTRLTVT.

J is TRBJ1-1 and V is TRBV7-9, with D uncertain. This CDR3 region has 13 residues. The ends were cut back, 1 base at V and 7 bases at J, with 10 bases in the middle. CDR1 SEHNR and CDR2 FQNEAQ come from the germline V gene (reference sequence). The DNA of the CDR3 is TGTGCCAGCAGCTTAGTACCCCATCTTGAAGCTTTCTTT. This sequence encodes CASSLVPHLEAFF. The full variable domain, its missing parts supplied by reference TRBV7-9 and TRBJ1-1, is DTGVSQNPRHKITKRGQNVTFRCDPISEHNRLYWYRQTLGQGPEFLTYFQNEAQLEKSRLLSDRFSAERPKGSFSTLEIQRTEQGDSAMYLCASSLVPHLEAFFGQGTRLTVV.

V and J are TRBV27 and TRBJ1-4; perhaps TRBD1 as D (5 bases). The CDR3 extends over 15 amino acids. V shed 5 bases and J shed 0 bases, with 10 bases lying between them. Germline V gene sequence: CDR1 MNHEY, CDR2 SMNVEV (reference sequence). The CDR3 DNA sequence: TGTGCCAGCAGTGCCCAGGGAGCAACTAATGAAAAACTGTTTTTT. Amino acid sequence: CASSAQGATNEKLFF. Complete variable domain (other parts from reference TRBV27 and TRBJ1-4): EAQVTQNPRYLITVTGKKLTVTCSQNMNHEYMSWYRQDPGLGLRQIYYSMNVEVTDKGDVPEGYKVSRKEKRNFPLILESPSPNQTSLYFCASSAQGATNEKLFFGSGTQLSVL.

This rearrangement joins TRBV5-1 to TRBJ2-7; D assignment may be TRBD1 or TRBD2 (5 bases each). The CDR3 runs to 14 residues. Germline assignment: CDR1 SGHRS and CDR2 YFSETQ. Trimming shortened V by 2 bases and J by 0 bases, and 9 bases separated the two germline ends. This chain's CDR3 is CASSFAGSSYEQYF. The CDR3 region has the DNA TGCGCCAGCAGCTTCGCAGGGAGCTCCTACGAGCAGTACTTC. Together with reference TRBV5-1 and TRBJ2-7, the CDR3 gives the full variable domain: KAGVTQTPRYLIKTRGQQVTLSCSPISGHRSVSWYQQTPGQGLQFLFEYFSETQRNKGNFPGRFSGRQFSNSRSEMNVSTLELGDSALYLCASSFAGSSYEQYFGPGTRLTVT.

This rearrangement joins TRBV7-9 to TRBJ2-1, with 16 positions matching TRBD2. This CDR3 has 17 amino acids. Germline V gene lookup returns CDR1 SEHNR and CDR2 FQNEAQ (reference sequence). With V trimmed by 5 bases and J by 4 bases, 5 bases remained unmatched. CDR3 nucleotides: TGTGCCAGCAGCCAGGGACTAGCGGGGGGGCCATACAATGAGCAGTTCTTC. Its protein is CASSQGLAGGPYNEQFF.